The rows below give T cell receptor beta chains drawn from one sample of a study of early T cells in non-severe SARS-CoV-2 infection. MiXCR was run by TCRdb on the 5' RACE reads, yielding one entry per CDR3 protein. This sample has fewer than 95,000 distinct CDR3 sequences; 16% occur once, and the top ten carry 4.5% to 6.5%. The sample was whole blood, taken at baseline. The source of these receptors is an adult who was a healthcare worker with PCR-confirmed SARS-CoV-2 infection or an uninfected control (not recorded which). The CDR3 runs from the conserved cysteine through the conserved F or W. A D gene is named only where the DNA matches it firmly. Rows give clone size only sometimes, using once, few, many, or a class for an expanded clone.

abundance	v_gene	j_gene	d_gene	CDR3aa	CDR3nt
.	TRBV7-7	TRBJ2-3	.	CASSFGTGSTDTQYF	TGTGCCAGCAGCTTCGGTACCGGAAGCACAGATACGCAGTATTTT
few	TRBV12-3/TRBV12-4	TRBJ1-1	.	CASSLGFRTEAFF	TGTGCCAGCAGTTTGGGTTTCCGCACTGAAGCTTTCTTT
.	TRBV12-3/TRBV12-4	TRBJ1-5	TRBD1	CASSPTGSNQPQHF	TGTGCCAGCAGCCCGACAGGGAGCAATCAGCCCCAGCATTTT
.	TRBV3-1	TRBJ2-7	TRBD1	CASSREDRGVSYEQYF	TGTGCCAGCAGCCGAGAGGACAGGGGCGTATCCTACGAGCAGTACTTC
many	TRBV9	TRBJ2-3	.	CASKPSASGSTDTQYF	TGTGCCAGTAAACCCTCTGCGAGCGGGAGCACAGATACGCAGTATTTT
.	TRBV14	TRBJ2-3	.	CASSQNAGARQYF	TGTGCCAGCAGCCAAAATGCGGGGGCGAGGCAGTATTTT
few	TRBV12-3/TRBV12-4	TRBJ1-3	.	CASSLAGVGNTIYF	TGTGCCAGCAGTTTAGCTGGGGTTGGAAACACCATATATTTT
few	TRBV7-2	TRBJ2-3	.	CASSLAGGFDTQYF	TGTGCCAGCAGCTTAGCGGGAGGTTTCGATACGCAGTATTTT
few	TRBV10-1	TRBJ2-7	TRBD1	CASSEPDRDLSYEQYF	TGCGCCAGCAGTGAGCCCGACAGGGACCTTTCCTACGAGCAGTACTTC
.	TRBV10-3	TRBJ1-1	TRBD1	CATRGAAATEAFF	TGTGCCACCAGGGGGGCAGCCGCCACTGAAGCTTTCTTT
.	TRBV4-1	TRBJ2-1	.	CASSQAGQVDEQFF	TGCGCCAGCAGCCAAGCAGGGCAAGTCGATGAGCAGTTCTTC
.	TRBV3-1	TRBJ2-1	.	CASNHAGDNEQFF	TGTGCCAGCAACCACGCCGGGGACAATGAGCAGTTCTTC
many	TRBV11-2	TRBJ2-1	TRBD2	CASSYGLALDEQFF	TGTGCCAGCAGCTACGGACTAGCTCTCGATGAGCAGTTCTTC
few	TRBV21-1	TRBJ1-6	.	CASSTDSPLHF	TGTGCCAGCAGCACAGACTCACCCCTCCACTTT
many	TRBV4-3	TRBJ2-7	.	CASSQGLPGINYEQYF	TGCGCCAGCAGCCAAGGCCTCCCAGGAATAAACTACGAGCAGTACTTC
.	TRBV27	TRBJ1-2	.	CASSLSPTQGYTF	TGTGCCAGCAGTTTATCCCCCACTCAGGGCTACACCTTC
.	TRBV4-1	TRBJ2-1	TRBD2	CASSQELAGAYNEQFF	TGCGCCAGCAGCCAAGAACTAGCGGGAGCTTACAATGAGCAGTTCTTC
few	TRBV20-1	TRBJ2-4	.	CSARGRNIQYF	TGCAGTGCTAGAGGGAGAAACATTCAGTACTTC
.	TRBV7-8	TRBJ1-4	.	CASSSRLVEKLFF	TGTGCCAGCAGCTCCAGACTCGTCGAAAAACTGTTTTTT
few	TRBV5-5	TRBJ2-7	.	CASSLVGRTSYEQYF	TGTGCCAGCAGCTTGGTGGGCAGGACCTCCTACGAGCAGTACTTC
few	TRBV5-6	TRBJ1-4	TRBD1	CASSLLARGNEKLFF	TGTGCCAGCAGCTTGTTGGCCAGGGGGAATGAAAAACTGTTTTTT
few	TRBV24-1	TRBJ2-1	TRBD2	CATSGISGRDRDEQFF	TGTGCCACCAGTGGTATTAGCGGGAGGGATCGGGATGAGCAGTTCTTC
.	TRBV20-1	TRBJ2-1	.	CSVSGLAYEQFF	TGCAGTGTATCAGGGTTGGCCTATGAGCAGTTCTTC
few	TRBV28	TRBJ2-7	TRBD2	CASSYLAETYEQYF	TGTGCCAGCAGCTACCTAGCGGAAACCTACGAGCAGTACTTC
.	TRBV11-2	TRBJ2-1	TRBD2	CASSVAGSSNEQFF	TGTGCCAGCAGCGTAGCGGGAAGTTCAAATGAGCAGTTCTTC
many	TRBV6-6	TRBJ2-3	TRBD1	CASTQGYADTQYF	TGTGCCAGCACACAGGGGTACGCAGATACGCAGTATTTT
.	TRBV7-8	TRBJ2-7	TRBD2	CASSSPGGSRYEQYF	TGTGCCAGCAGCTCCCCCGGCGGGAGCCGCTACGAGCAGTACTTC
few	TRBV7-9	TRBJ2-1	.	CASSLLESEQFF	TGTGCCAGCAGCTTATTGGAGAGTGAGCAGTTCTTC
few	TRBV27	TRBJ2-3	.	CASSLSWRPSTDTQYF	TGTGCCAGCAGTTTAAGTTGGAGGCCCAGCACAGATACGCAGTATTTT
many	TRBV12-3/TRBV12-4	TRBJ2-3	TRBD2	CASSPGLAGSADTQYF	TGTGCCAGCAGCCCCGGACTAGCGGGAAGTGCAGATACGCAGTATTTT
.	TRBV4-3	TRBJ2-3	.	CASSQEYSGVGTDTQYF	TGCGCCAGCAGCCAAGAGTATTCGGGGGTGGGCACAGATACGCAGTATTTT
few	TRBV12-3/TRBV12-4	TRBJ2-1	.	CASSFPGLPYNEQFF	TGTGCCAGCAGTTTCCCAGGGTTACCCTACAATGAGCAGTTCTTC
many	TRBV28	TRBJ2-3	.	CASSPYTDTQYF	TGTGCCAGCTCCCCGTACACAGATACGCAGTATTTT
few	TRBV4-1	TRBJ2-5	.	CASSQVQERRETQYF	TGCGCCAGCAGCCAAGTGCAGGAGAGGCGAGAGACCCAGTACTTC
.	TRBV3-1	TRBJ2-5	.	CASSQGASAGKETQYF	TGTGCCAGCAGCCAAGGAGCCTCGGCAGGGAAAGAGACCCAGTACTTC
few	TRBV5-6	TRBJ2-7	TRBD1	CASSSRQGIYYYEQYF	TGTGCCAGCAGCTCGCGACAGGGGATCTACTACTACGAGCAGTACTTC
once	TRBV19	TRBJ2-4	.	CASRTAKNIQYF	TGTGCCAGTCGGACGGCCAAAAACATTCAGTACTTC
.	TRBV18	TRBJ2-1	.	CASSETPSYNEQFF	TGTGCCAGCTCAGAGACCCCCTCCTACAATGAGCAGTTCTTC
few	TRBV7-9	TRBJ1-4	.	CASSLPRIQDKLFF	TGTGCCAGCAGCTTACCACGGATACAGGACAAACTGTTTTTT
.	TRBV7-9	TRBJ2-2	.	CASSGTGHTGELFF	TGTGCCAGCAGCGGTACAGGGCACACCGGGGAGCTGTTTTTT
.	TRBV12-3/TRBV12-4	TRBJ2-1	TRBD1	CASTPGTGSFEQFF	TGTGCCAGCACCCCCGGGACAGGGTCTTTTGAGCAGTTCTTC
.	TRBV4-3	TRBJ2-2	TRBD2	CASSQDSALAGVWTGELFF	TGCGCCAGCAGCCAAGACTCTGCACTAGCGGGAGTCTGGACCGGGGAGCTGTTTTTT
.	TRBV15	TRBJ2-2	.	CATSRASLTGELFF	TGTGCCACCAGCAGAGCCAGTCTTACCGGGGAGCTGTTTTTT
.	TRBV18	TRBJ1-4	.	CASSPNRAANEKLFF	TGTGCCAGCTCACCAAACAGGGCGGCTAATGAAAAACTGTTTTTT
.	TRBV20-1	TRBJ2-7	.	CSARERGYYYEQYF	TGCAGTGCTAGAGAGAGGGGATACTACTACGAGCAGTACTTC